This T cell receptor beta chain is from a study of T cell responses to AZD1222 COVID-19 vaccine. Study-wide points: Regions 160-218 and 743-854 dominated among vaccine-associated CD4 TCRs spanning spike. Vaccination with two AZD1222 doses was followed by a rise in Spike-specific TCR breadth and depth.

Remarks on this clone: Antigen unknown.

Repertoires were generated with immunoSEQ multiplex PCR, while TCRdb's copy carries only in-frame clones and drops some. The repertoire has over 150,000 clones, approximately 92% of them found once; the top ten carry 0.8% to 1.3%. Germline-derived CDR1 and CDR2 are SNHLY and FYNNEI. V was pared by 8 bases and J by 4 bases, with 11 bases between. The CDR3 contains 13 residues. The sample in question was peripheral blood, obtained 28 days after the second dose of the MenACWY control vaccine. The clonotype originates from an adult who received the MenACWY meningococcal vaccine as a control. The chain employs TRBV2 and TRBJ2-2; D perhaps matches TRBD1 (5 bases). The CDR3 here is CASRQGGTGELFF. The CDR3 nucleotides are TGTGCCAGCCGGCAGGGCGGCACCGGGGAGCTGTTTTTT.